The 7 T cell receptor beta chains given below trace back to one sample, sequenced in a study of quantifying T cell responses using KT2 cells. Study at large: TCR alpha and beta constant-region primers primed reverse transcription of RNA.

Each cDNA got a UMI-containing oligo ligated at its 3' end. The first PCR ran three to four cycles with an equimolar RC1.1 and RC1.2 beta primer mix. TCRdb called the UMI-ligation and nested PCR reads again in MiXCR, with one record for every CDR3 protein. The repertoire consists of more than 55,000 distinct CDR3 sequences, with 9% to 15% occurring once and the leading ten covering about 9%. Sequenced sample: PBMCs spiked with cells of the T cell clone KT2. These TCRs come from a human donor.

V gene TRBV2 combines with J gene TRBJ1-3; TRBD1 agrees at 7 bases. This CDR3 contains 15 residues. Germline V gene sequence: CDR1 SNHLY, CDR2 FYNNEI. Trimming cost V 6 bases and J 3 bases; bases outside gene matches: 8. Here the CDR3 DNA reads TGTGCCAGCAGAGCTGGGACAGTAAATGGAAACACCATATATTTT. Translating it yields CASRAGTVNGNTIYF.

This clonotype occurred a few times. The J gene is TRBJ1-1, the V gene TRBV29-1; D gene unclear. Looked up from germline, CDR1 is SQVTM and CDR2 is ANQGSEA. V shed 5 bases and J shed 1 base, with 11 bases lying between them. The CDR3 runs 13 residues. The CDR3 sequence: CSVLDTRNTEAFF. The CDR3, as DNA: TGCAGCGTTTTAGACACCCGGAACACTGAAGCTTTCTTT.

This clonotype was detected ten times or more. The CDR3 here is CASSELAGDYNEQFF. DNA of the CDR3: TGTGCCAGCAGTGAACTAGCGGGAGATTACAATGAGCAGTTCTTC. J is TRBJ2-1 and V is TRBV6-1, with TRBD2 matching 10 bases. The V segment lost 2 bases and the J segment 4 bases; nucleotides outside the gene matches: 2. CDR1 and CDR2 (germline): MNHNS, SASEGT. This CDR3 is built from 15 residues.

This clonotype was counted many times. This chain joins TRBV20-1 and TRBJ1-1, with D possibly matching TRBD1 (5 bases). CDR3 length: 16 amino acids. Germline CDR1 and CDR2: DFQATT and SNEGSKA (reference sequence). Between the trimmed V and J ends, which lost 3 bases and 4 bases, there was a span of 21 bases. CDR3: CSASSGEGPFGTEAFF. The CDR3 region has the DNA TGCAGTGCTAGCTCGGGGGAGGGACCTTTCGGCACTGAAGCTTTCTTT.

V gene TRBV15 combines with J gene TRBJ2-3; D gene uncertain. CDR1 is LNHNV and CDR2 is YYDKDF in the germline V gene (reference sequence). V was trimmed by 3 bases and J by 2 bases, leaving 6 bases between them. This CDR3 comprises 13 residues. CDR3 protein: CATSRGITDTQYF. The CDR3 DNA reads as TGTGCCACCAGCAGGGGTATCACAGATACGCAGTATTTT.

This chain uses TRBV7-2 with TRBJ2-3; TRBD2 matches 11 bases. Germline CDR1 SGHTA, CDR2 FQGNSA. The V and J ends lost 5 bases and 0 bases, in that order; junction bases with no gene match: 10. The CDR3 runs to 18 residues. DNA of the CDR3: TGTGCCAGCAGCCGTAGCGGGAGGGCCAAGAGTAGCACAGATACGCAGTATTTT. This gives the protein CASSRSGRAKSSTDTQYF. Combining the CDR3 with reference TRBV7-2 and TRBJ2-3 gives the whole variable domain GAGVSQSPSNKVTEKGKDVELRCDPISGHTALYWYRQSLGQGLEFLIYFQGNSAPDKSGLPSDRFSAERTGGSVSTLTIQRTQQEDSAVYLCASSRSGRAKSSTDTQYFGPGTRLTVL.

This clonotype was counted a few times. The V gene is TRBV6-5, the J gene TRBJ2-7; D might be TRBD2 (5 bases). Germline values: CDR1 MNHEY, CDR2 SVGAGI. V was clipped by 2 bases and J by 3 bases, with 8 bases between them. The CDR3 sequence is 13 residues long. The CDR3 DNA sequence: TGTGCCAGCAGTTACAGCGGTGTCTACGAGCAGTACTTC. Its protein is CASSYSGVYEQYF.